Listed below are T cell receptor beta chains from one sample, sequenced in a study of blood T cells in healthy people across ages. Using its own MiXCR run on the 5' RACE reads, TCRdb lists one record per CDR3 protein. The sample consists of some 920,000 distinct CDR3 sequences, 45% to 60% of them appearing once. Input material: blood. These receptors were obtained from a woman aged 60-75 years in good health. Each CDR3 is given with its conserved first and last residue. A D gene is named only where the DNA matches it firmly. Clone size appears in some rows only: once, few, many, or a class for an expanded clone.

CDR3aa | CDR3nt | v_gene | abundance | d_gene | j_gene
CATLADIGVQFF | TGTGCAACTCTAGCGGATATCGGGGTGCAGTTCTTC | TRBV28 | NA | TRBD2 | TRBJ2-1
CASSLSGVDYNEQFF | TGTGCCAGCAGTTTATCAGGGGTCGACTACAATGAGCAGTTCTTC | TRBV27 | NA | NA | TRBJ2-1
CASRIEEQFF | TGTGCCAGCAGGATTGAAGAGCAGTTCTTC | TRBV6-1 | NA | NA | TRBJ2-1
CASSVYLAGYEQYF | TGTGCCAGCAGTGTATACCTAGCGGGTTACGAGCAGTACTTC | TRBV27 | NA | TRBD2 | TRBJ2-7
CASSFTTGTGSLEQYF | TGTGCCAGCAGTTTCACTACCGGGACAGGATCCCTCGAGCAGTACTTC | TRBV12-3/TRBV12-4 | NA | TRBD1 | TRBJ2-7
CAIGEDGRWGKKFF | TGTGCCATCGGTGAGGATGGGAGATGGGGGAAAAAGTTCTTC | TRBV10-3 | NA | NA | TRBJ2-1
CASKRDSTNYGYTF | TGTGCCAGCAAGAGGGACAGCACTAACTATGGCTACACCTTC | TRBV2 | NA | TRBD1 | TRBJ1-2
CSARDLGYSYNEQFF | TGCAGTGCTAGAGATCTGGGTTACTCCTACAATGAGCAGTTCTTC | TRBV20-1 | NA | NA | TRBJ2-1
CASRVPGATYEQYF | TGTGCCAGCAGGGTTCCCGGGGCGACTTACGAGCAGTACTTC | TRBV28 | once | NA | TRBJ2-7
CASSGNRLSYEQYF | TGTGCCAGCAGCGGAAACAGGTTATCCTACGAGCAGTACTTC | TRBV25-1 | few | NA | TRBJ2-7
CAWSSGVYNEQFF | TGTGCCTGGAGTAGCGGGGTGTACAATGAGCAGTTCTTC | TRBV30 | NA | TRBD2 | TRBJ2-1
CSVAGTVNSYNEQFF | TGCAGCGTAGCCGGGACAGTGAATTCCTACAATGAGCAGTTCTTC | TRBV29-1 | NA | TRBD1 | TRBJ2-1
CASSPLSWLAGVEDTQYF | TGTGCCAGCAGTCCTCTAAGTTGGTTAGCGGGAGTGGAAGATACGCAGTATTTT | TRBV28 | NA | TRBD2 | TRBJ2-3
CATSSTTRAGFAGIQYF | TGTGCCACCAGCAGTACAACCCGAGCGGGTTTTGCCGGCATTCAGTACTTC | TRBV15 | NA | NA | TRBJ2-4
CASTKTGGNYEQYF | TGTGCCAGCACCAAGACAGGGGGCAATTACGAGCAGTACTTC | TRBV28 | NA | TRBD1 | TRBJ2-7
CSARRRYGYTF | TGCAGTGCTAGAAGACGCTATGGCTACACCTTC | TRBV20-1 | few | NA | TRBJ1-2
CSARDPAGGPDTQYF | TGCAGTGCTAGAGATCCAGCGGGAGGGCCGGATACGCAGTATTTT | TRBV20-1 | NA | TRBD2 | TRBJ2-3
CSARDPSYRAQETQYF | TGCAGTGCTAGAGATCCCTCGTACAGGGCACAAGAGACCCAGTACTTC | TRBV20-1 | once | NA | TRBJ2-5
CASSQDWTSGKETQFF | TGTGCCAGCAGCCAGGACTGGACTAGCGGAAAAGAGACCCAGTTCTTC | TRBV3-1 | once | TRBD2 | TRBJ2-1
CASSYSALLVETQYF | TGTGCCAGCAGTTACTCGGCCCTACTGGTGGAGACCCAGTACTTC | TRBV6-6 | few | NA | TRBJ2-5
CASSLSFGVMTDTQYF | TGTGCCAGCAGTTTATCATTTGGGGTGATGACAGATACGCAGTATTTT | TRBV27 | NA | NA | TRBJ2-3
CASSFLGVRAGETQYF | TGTGCCAGCAGCTTTTTAGGGGTGCGGGCGGGAGAGACCCAGTACTTC | TRBV7-2 | few | NA | TRBJ2-5
CSVANRAGEYF | TGCAGCGTCGCAAACCGGGCCGGAGAGTACTTC | TRBV29-1 | NA | NA | TRBJ2-5
CASSFRPQREAHNEQFF | TGTGCCAGCAGCTTTCGGCCTCAGCGGGAGGCCCACAATGAGCAGTTCTTC | TRBV7-2 | few | TRBD2 | TRBJ2-1
CASSLATDSYEQYF | TGTGCCAGCAGTTTGGCAACTGACTCCTACGAGCAGTACTTC | TRBV7-2 | NA | NA | TRBJ2-7
CSAERGSTYEQYF | TGCAGTGCCGAGAGGGGCTCGACCTACGAGCAGTACTTC | TRBV20-1 | NA | NA | TRBJ2-7
CASSTRPYWEQYF | TGTGCCAGCAGCACAAGACCTTACTGGGAGCAGTACTTC | TRBV7-2 | few | NA | TRBJ2-7
CAWRGLNYGYTF | TGTGCCTGGAGAGGGCTTAACTATGGCTACACCTTC | TRBV30 | NA | NA | TRBJ1-2